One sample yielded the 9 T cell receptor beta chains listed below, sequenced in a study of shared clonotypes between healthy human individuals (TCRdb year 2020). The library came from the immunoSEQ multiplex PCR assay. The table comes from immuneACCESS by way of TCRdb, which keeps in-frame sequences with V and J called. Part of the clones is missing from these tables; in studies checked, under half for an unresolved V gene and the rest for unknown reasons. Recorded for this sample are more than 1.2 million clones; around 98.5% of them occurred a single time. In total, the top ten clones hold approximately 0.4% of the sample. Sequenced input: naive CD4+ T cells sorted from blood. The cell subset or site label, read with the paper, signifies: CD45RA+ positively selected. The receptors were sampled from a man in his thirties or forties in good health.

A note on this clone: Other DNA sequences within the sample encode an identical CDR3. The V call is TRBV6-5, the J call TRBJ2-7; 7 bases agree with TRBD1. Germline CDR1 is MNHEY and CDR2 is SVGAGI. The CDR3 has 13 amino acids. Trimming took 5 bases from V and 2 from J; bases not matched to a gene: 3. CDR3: CASSRTGTYEQYF. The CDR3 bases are TGTGCCAGCAGTCGGACAGGTACCTACGAGCAGTACTTC.

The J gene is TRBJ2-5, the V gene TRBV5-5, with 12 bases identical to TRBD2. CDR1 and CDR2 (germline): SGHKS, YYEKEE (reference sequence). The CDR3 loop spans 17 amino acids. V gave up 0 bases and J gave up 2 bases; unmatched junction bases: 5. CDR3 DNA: TGTGCCAGCAGCTTGGTCCTAGCGGGAGGGCGACAAGAGACCCAGTACTTC. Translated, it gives CASSLVLAGGRQETQYF.

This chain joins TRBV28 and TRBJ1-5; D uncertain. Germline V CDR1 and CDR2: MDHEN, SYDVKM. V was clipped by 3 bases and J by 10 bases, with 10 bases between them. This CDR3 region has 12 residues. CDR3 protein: CASSFGASPQHF. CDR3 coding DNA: TGTGCCAGCAGTTTTGGCGCCAGCCCCCAGCATTTT.

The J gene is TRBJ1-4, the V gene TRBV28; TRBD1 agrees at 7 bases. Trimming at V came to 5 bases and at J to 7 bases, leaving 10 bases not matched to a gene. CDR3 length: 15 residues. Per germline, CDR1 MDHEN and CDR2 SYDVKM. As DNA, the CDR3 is TGTGCCAGCAGTACTTTCAAGGGACAGCCTGAAAAACTGTTTTTT. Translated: CASSTFKGQPEKLFF.

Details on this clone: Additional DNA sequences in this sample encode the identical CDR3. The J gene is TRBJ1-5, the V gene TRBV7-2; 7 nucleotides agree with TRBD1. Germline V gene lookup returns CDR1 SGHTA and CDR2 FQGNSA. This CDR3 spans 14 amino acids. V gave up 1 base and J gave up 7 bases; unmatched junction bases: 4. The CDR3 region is CASSLDRGRQPQHF. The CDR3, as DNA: TGTGCCAGCAGCTTAGACAGGGGACGACAGCCCCAGCATTTT. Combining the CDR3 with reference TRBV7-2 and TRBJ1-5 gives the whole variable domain GAGVSQSPSNKVTEKGKDVELRCDPISGHTALYWYRQSLGQGLEFLIYFQGNSAPDKSGLPSDRFSAERTGGSVSTLTIQRTQQEDSAVYLCASSLDRGRQPQHFGDGTRLSIL.

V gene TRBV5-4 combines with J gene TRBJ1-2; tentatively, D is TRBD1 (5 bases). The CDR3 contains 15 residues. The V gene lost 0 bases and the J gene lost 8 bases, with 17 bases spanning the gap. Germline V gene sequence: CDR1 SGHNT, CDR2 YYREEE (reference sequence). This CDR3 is CASSLGFRGAGGYTF. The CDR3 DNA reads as TGTGCCAGCAGCTTGGGGTTCCGGGGCGCCGGGGGCTACACCTTC.

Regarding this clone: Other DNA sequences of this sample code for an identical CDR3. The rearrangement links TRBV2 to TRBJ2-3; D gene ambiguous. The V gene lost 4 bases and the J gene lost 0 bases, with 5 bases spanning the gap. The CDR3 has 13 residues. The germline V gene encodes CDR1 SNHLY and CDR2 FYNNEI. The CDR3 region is CASSVESTDTQYF. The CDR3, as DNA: TGTGCCAGCAGTGTGGAGAGCACAGATACGCAGTATTTT.

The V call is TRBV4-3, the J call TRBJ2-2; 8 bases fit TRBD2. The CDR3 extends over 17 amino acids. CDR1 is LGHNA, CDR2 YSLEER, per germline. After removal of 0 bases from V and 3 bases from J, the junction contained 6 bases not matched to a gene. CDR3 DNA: TGCGCCAGCAGCCAAGATATGTCTAGCGGGTACACCGGGGAGCTGTTTTTT. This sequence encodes CASSQDMSSGYTGELFF.

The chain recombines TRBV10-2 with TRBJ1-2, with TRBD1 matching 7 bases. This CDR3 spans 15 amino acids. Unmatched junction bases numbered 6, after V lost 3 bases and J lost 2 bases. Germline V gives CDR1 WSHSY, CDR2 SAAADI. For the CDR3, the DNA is TGCGCCAGCAGTGACGCTGCGACAGGGAACTATGGCTACACCTTC. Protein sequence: CASSDAATGNYGYTF.